This T cell receptor beta chain was documented in a study of glioma-infiltrating T cells after dendritic cell vaccination. The table lists this clone with a count of one. Profiled with immunoSEQ multiplex PCR; TCRdb holds only in-frame clones, not every one. The sample records some 58,000 clones, under 90% being singletons. J was trimmed by 6 bases and V by 5 bases; bases with no gene match: 7. The V gene's germline CDR1 is SGHRS and CDR2 YFSETQ. This CDR3 has 16 amino acids. Time point reported: after dendritic cell vaccination, including at tumor progression/relapse. The chain uses TRBV5-1 and TRBJ2-1, with 14 bases identical to TRBD2. Sequencing used blood, obtained after dendritic cell vaccination. The clonotype originates from a human donor with glioblastoma. The CDR3 bases are TGCGCCAGCAGTGGGGGACTAGCGGGGGAGTTCAATGAGCAGTTCTTC. It encodes CASSGGLAGEFNEQFF.